The sequence of this TCR beta chain was determined in a study of cytomegalovirus exposure and HLA in healthy donors. Overall study: An early data release held 79 million or so unique TCRs from HLA-typed donors.

Study outcomes and limitations: The classifier reportedly diagnosed cytomegalovirus status with high sensitivity and specificity. A few CMV-associated chains were confirmed in vitro to be specific for CMV antigens. Available immune exposure information was restricted to CMV serostatus only.

CDR1 is WSHSY and CDR2 is SAAADI in the germline V gene. Trimming cost V 7 bases and J 5 bases; bases outside gene matches: 7. The CDR3 contains 14 residues. About this clone: Its antigen is unknown.

60 Vbeta and 13 Jbeta primers were used in PCR. Method: immunoSEQ multiplex PCR; TCRdb's copy keeps in-frame clones and lacks some. The sample lists 120,000 to 150,000 clones, over 65% occurring once. The sample was PBMCs. This sequence was found in a male donor in good health and CMV-seronegative. The V call is TRBV10-2, the J call TRBJ2-7, with 11 positions matching TRBD2. CDR3 nucleotide sequence: TGCGCCAGCAAAGAACTAGCGGGAGTTGACGAGCAGTACTTC. It codes for CASKELAGVDEQYF.